This TCR beta chain is drawn from a study of shared clonotypes between healthy human individuals. Study-level information: Participating donors consisted of a couple of women and a few men aged 18 to 49. Per donor, CD8 memory used one plate, CD8 naive used two, CD4 memory used three and CD4 naive used three.

The ends were cut back, 1 base at V and 4 bases at J, with 8 bases in the middle. There are 13 residues in the CDR3. The germline gives CDR1 LGHNT, CDR2 FRNRAP. The table came from immunoSEQ multiplex PCR; TCRdb's copy has only in-frame clones and leaves some out. The table lists about 2 million clones, roughly 94% of them singletons. About this clone itself: Its antigen remains unidentified.

Naive CD8 cells comprised CD45RO-negative, CCR7-positively selected cells, excluding terminally differentiated effector memory CD45RA+ cells. General observations from the study: The small donor group covered limited genetic and exposure diversity. Compared with clonotypes that all four donors shared, non-shared clonotypes had lower generation probabilities.

This TCR came from a man aged 18 to 30 in good health. Material: naive CD8+ T cells sorted from blood. The chain combines TRBV12-5 with TRBJ2-7; D uncertain. The CDR3 DNA reads as TGTGCTAGTGGTTTGGACCGGAAGTACGAGCAGTACTTC. It codes for CASGLDRKYEQYF.